Judged by abundance, the clone carrying this T cell receptor (beta chain) is medium-sized (0.01 to 0.1%). Its antigen is not known. The sample is drawn from a study of spatial heterogeneity in lung cancer. Regarding the study as a whole: Counts of expanded intratumoral alpha and beta TCRs tracked tumor mutation counts.

TCRdb ran MiXCR on the 5' RACE reads and lists one entry per CDR3 protein. In the table there are about 4,500 distinct CDR3 sequences, over 5.5% of which are singletons. The time point: sample taken at primary tumor resection. The CDR3 spans 13 residues. Germline V lookup: CDR1 SGDLS, CDR2 YYNGEE. V lost 4 bases and J 5 bases, leaving 13 bases between the germline ends. This TCR was sampled from a male donor with early-stage non-small cell lung cancer. V gene TRBV9 combines with J gene TRBJ2-7; no clear D. The sequencing used lung tumor tissue, collected at surgery. The CDR3 region is CASSPYLVNEQYF. The DNA of the CDR3 is TGTGCCAGCAGCCCCTACTTGGTCAACGAGCAGTACTTC.